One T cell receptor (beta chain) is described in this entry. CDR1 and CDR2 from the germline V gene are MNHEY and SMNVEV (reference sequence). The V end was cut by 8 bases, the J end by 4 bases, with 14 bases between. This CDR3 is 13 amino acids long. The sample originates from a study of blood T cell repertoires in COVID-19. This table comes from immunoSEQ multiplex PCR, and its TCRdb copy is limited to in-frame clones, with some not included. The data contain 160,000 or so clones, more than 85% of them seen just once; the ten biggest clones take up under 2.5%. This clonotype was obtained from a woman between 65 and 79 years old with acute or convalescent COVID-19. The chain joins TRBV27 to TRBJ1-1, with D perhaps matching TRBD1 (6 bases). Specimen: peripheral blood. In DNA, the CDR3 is TGTGCCAGCGCGTCCAGGGGCCGCACTGAAGCTTTCTTT. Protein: CASASRGRTEAFF.